The 8 T cell receptor beta chains reported below all come from one sample, sequenced in a study of T cells in Graves' hyperthyroidism and ophthalmopathy. TCR beta CDR3 region amplification was performed from RNA transcripts. A set of HTBI primers served as the primers for a first-round RT-PCR of the TCR CDR3. TCRdb re-called the multiplex PCR reads through MiXCR, storing one row per CDR3 protein. The sample shows 300,000 to 450,000 distinct CDR3 sequences, around a sixth of them seen only once. Sequences were obtained from blood. All receptors come from a young woman with Graves' hyperthyroidism that later progressed to Graves' ophthalmopathy.

This clonotype was counted many times. The V call is TRBV11-2, the J call TRBJ2-3; 7 nucleotides match TRBD2. The CDR3 extends over 17 amino acids. J lost 2 bases, V lost 0 bases, and 8 bases had no gene match. The V gene's germline CDR1 is SGHAT and CDR2 FQNNGV. The CDR3 protein is CASSLDWGTTYTDTQYF. The CDR3 DNA sequence: TGTGCCAGCAGCTTAGACTGGGGGACTACCTACACAGATACGCAGTATTTT.

The chain recombines TRBV5-1 with TRBJ1-5; D possibly corresponds to TRBD1 (6 bases). Germline-derived CDR1 and CDR2 are SGHRS and YFSETQ. V lost 2 bases and J 4 bases, leaving 13 bases between the germline ends. The CDR3 runs 15 residues. The CDR3 sequence is CASSLGGMLNQPQHF. DNA of the CDR3: TGCGCCAGCAGCTTAGGGGGTATGTTAAATCAGCCCCAGCATTTT.

The sample holds a few counts of this clonotype. The chain combines TRBV20-1 with TRBJ1-5, with unresolved D. Per germline, CDR1 DFQATT and CDR2 SNEGSKA (reference sequence). This CDR3 contains 15 residues. The V end lost 5 bases, the J end lost 0 bases, and 14 bases lay between the germline ends. CDR3 sequence reads: CSALEDGYSNQPQHF. The CDR3 nucleotides read TGCAGTGCTCTAGAGGACGGATATAGCAATCAGCCCCAGCATTTT.

The sample holds many counts of this clonotype. The chain couples TRBV12-3 or TRBV12-4 to TRBJ1-5; 8 bases match TRBD1. The J segment lost 6 bases and the V segment lost 5 bases, leaving 9 bases of the junction unmatched. CDR3 size: 15 residues. CDR3 region: CASSLQGALGQPQHF. The CDR3, as DNA: TGTGCCAGCAGTCTCCAGGGGGCGCTCGGTCAGCCCCAGCATTTT.

This clonotype was recorded many times. V gene TRBV7-9 combines with J gene TRBJ2-3; 10 nucleotides agree with TRBD2. Germline V gives CDR1 SEHNR, CDR2 FQNEAQ (reference sequence). V shed 5 bases, J shed 4 bases, and the junction held 9 bases outside the gene matches. The CDR3 contains 16 residues. The CDR3 is CASSADPSGSADTQYF. In DNA, the CDR3 is TGTGCCAGCAGCGCAGATCCTAGCGGGAGTGCAGATACGCAGTATTTT.

This clonotype was picked up many times. The rearrangement joins TRBV30 to TRBJ2-5; D is possibly TRBD1 (5 bases). CDR3 size: 14 residues. CDR1 and CDR2 (germline): GTSNPN, SVGIG (reference sequence). Trimming took off 2 bases at V and 1 base at J, with 11 bases between the two ends. Here the CDR3 DNA reads TGTGCCTGGAGTAGGGCAGGGTCCCAAGAGACCCAGTACTTC. Its protein product is CAWSRAGSQETQYF. The whole variable domain, filled in from reference TRBV30 and TRBJ2-5, reads SQTIHQWPATLVQPVGSPLSLECTVEGTSNPNLYWYRQAAGRGLQLLFYSVGIGQISSEVPQNLSASRPQDRQFILSSKKLLLSDSGFYLCAWSRAGSQETQYFGPGTRLLVL.

The chain is built from TRBV6-5 and TRBJ2-7, with D perhaps TRBD1 (6 bases). The V gene lost 2 bases and the J gene lost 6 bases, with 17 bases spanning the gap. Per the germline V gene, CDR1 is MNHEY and CDR2 is SVGAGI. The CDR3 has 15 residues. Here the CDR3 reads CASSYGRLGAGEQYF. DNA of the CDR3: TGTGCCAGCAGTTACGGTCGTCTGGGGGCGGGCGAGCAGTACTTC.

The chain combines TRBV29-1 with TRBJ1-3; D ambiguous. This CDR3 is built from 12 residues. V was trimmed by 7 bases and J by 7 bases, leaving 14 bases between them. The germline V gene has CDR1 SQVTM and CDR2 ANQGSEA. The CDR3 DNA follows: TGCAGCGCCATATATAATGGGAACACCATATATTTT. Its protein is CSAIYNGNTIYF.